A selection of T cell receptor beta chains follows, all from one sample in a study of T-cell memory formation after mild COVID-19. TCRdb reprocessed the 5' RACE reads via MiXCR and lists one record per CDR3 protein. The repertoire has about 27,000 distinct CDR3 sequences, roughly 7% of them found once; the top ten carry about 14%. Material: PBMCs or a T cell subset sorted from them (not recorded which). The receptors were gathered from an adult woman who had mild COVID-19 (a few samples of this study predate the infection). Cell type and time point are not known. The CDR3 runs from the conserved cysteine through the conserved F or W. A D gene is named only where the DNA matches it firmly. Some rows mark clone size as missing; the rest say once, few, many or name a class of expanded clone.

j_gene: TRBJ2-3; v_gene: TRBV6-5; d_gene: TRBD2; abundance: few; CDR3aa: CASRQAGGKGDTQYF; CDR3nt: TGTGCCAGCAGACAAGCGGGAGGGAAGGGAGATACGCAGTATTTT
j_gene: TRBJ2-3; v_gene: TRBV7-3; d_gene: .; abundance: many; CDR3aa: CASSSSTGADTQYF; CDR3nt: TGTGCCAGCAGCTCCTCGACGGGAGCAGATACGCAGTATTTT
j_gene: TRBJ2-1; v_gene: TRBV12-2; d_gene: .; abundance: many; CDR3aa: CASRLREARDPIPNEQFF; CDR3nt: TGTGCAAGTCGTCTTAGGGAGGCCCGGGACCCGATTCCCAATGAGCAGTTCTTC
j_gene: TRBJ1-2; v_gene: TRBV24-1; d_gene: .; abundance: many; CDR3aa: CATSDFLNYGYTF; CDR3nt: TGTGCCACCAGTGATTTCCTCAACTATGGCTACACCTTC
j_gene: TRBJ2-7; v_gene: TRBV7-9; d_gene: TRBD2; abundance: many; CDR3aa: CASSPAGLAGSYEQYF; CDR3nt: TGTGCCAGCAGCCCGGCGGGGTTAGCGGGATCCTACGAGCAGTACTTC
j_gene: TRBJ1-1; v_gene: TRBV7-9; d_gene: TRBD1; abundance: many; CDR3aa: CASSSGTGTTEAFF; CDR3nt: TGTGCCAGCAGCTCCGGGACAGGGACCACTGAAGCTTTCTTT
j_gene: TRBJ2-1; v_gene: TRBV7-3; d_gene: .; abundance: .; CDR3aa: CASSSQGAGASYNEQFF; CDR3nt: TGTGCCAGCAGTTCTCAGGGTGCGGGGGCTTCCTACAATGAGCAGTTCTTC
j_gene: TRBJ2-5; v_gene: TRBV11-1; d_gene: .; abundance: many; CDR3aa: CASSTSRRRQETQYF; CDR3nt: TGTGCCAGCAGCACATCTAGGCGCCGACAAGAGACCCAGTACTTC
j_gene: TRBJ2-2; v_gene: TRBV11-3; d_gene: .; abundance: few; CDR3aa: CASSLVGELFF; CDR3nt: TGTGCCAGCAGCCTCGTCGGGGAGCTGTTTTTT
j_gene: TRBJ2-3; v_gene: TRBV20-1; d_gene: TRBD2; abundance: .; CDR3aa: CSAARLAGLIADTQYF; CDR3nt: TGCAGTGCTGCTCGACTAGCGGGCCTCATCGCAGATACGCAGTATTTT
j_gene: TRBJ1-1; v_gene: TRBV10-3; d_gene: .; abundance: medium-sized; CDR3aa: CAISESRTAGGTEAFF; CDR3nt: TGTGCCATCAGTGAGTCCCGGACAGCGGGCGGCACTGAAGCTTTCTTT
j_gene: TRBJ2-3; v_gene: TRBV6-6; d_gene: TRBD2; abundance: many; CDR3aa: CASSDNAGGPTDTQYF; CDR3nt: TGTGCCAGCAGTGACAATGCGGGGGGGCCGACAGATACGCAGTATTTT
j_gene: TRBJ1-1; v_gene: TRBV5-1; d_gene: TRBD1; abundance: many; CDR3aa: CASSTQGAMNTEAFF; CDR3nt: TGCGCCAGCAGCACGCAGGGGGCAATGAACACTGAAGCTTTCTTT
j_gene: TRBJ2-3; v_gene: TRBV2; d_gene: TRBD2; abundance: many; CDR3aa: CASSDNSGRRTDTQYF; CDR3nt: TGTGCCAGCAGTGATAATAGCGGGAGGCGAACAGATACGCAGTATTTT
j_gene: TRBJ2-5; v_gene: TRBV14; d_gene: .; abundance: many; CDR3aa: CASSPLSGKETQYF; CDR3nt: TGTGCCAGCAGCCCCCTTAGCGGCAAAGAGACCCAGTACTTC
j_gene: TRBJ2-3; v_gene: TRBV24-1; d_gene: TRBD2; abundance: many; CDR3aa: CATSDFLGLAGVGDTQYF; CDR3nt: TGTGCCACCAGTGATTTTTTGGGGCTAGCGGGAGTAGGAGATACGCAGTATTTT
j_gene: TRBJ2-7; v_gene: TRBV6-6; d_gene: TRBD1; abundance: many; CDR3aa: CASSPSGQGAMNEQYF; CDR3nt: TGTGCCAGCAGTCCCTCCGGACAGGGGGCGATGAACGAGCAGTACTTC
j_gene: TRBJ2-3; v_gene: TRBV7-6; d_gene: .; abundance: many; CDR3aa: CASSLTDTQYF; CDR3nt: TGTGCCAGCAGCTTAACAGATACGCAGTATTTT
j_gene: TRBJ1-3; v_gene: TRBV30; d_gene: .; abundance: many; CDR3aa: CAWSVGQPGGTIYF; CDR3nt: TGTGCCTGGAGTGTAGGGCAGCCCGGGGGCACCATATATTTT
j_gene: TRBJ2-7; v_gene: TRBV6-1; d_gene: TRBD1; abundance: few; CDR3aa: CASSLTGTDYEQYF; CDR3nt: TGTGCCAGCAGCCTCACCGGGACAGACTACGAGCAGTACTTC